Listed here is a single T cell receptor (beta chain). The antigen remains undetermined. This record belongs to a study of CD8 T cells in Susac syndrome. Study as a whole: Patients with Susac syndrome were therapy-naive, on corticosteroids, or on intravenous immunoglobulin alone at blood draw. Whole-study findings and limits: The CD4+ T cell repertoires from Susac syndrome exhibited no clonal expansion.

The CDR3 extends over 15 amino acids. V was pared by 3 bases and J by 7 bases, with 16 bases between. The germline V gene encodes CDR1 KGHSH and CDR2 LQKENI. RNA was extracted with the RNeasy kit, and a quantity of roughly 0.45 to 1 ug was reverse transcribed using random hexamers. Amplification of the TCR beta CDR3 was carried out by immunoSEQ multiplex PCR, which spanned a total of 54 Vbeta and 13 Jbeta segments. MiXCR, run by TCRdb on the immunoSEQ multiplex PCR reads, gives a single entry per CDR3 protein. The top ten clones hold 0.15% to 0.2% of a sample with some 210,000 distinct CDR3 sequences, about 94% of them seen once.

The receptor was derived from a human donor with Susac syndrome. What was sequenced was CD4+ T cells from PBMCs. The chain combines TRBV18 with TRBJ1-5; D perhaps matches TRBD1 (6 bases). The CDR3 nucleotides read TGTGCCAGCTCACCGTCAACAGGGATGGCACAGCCCCAGCATTTT. This translates into CASSPSTGMAQPQHF.